One sample yielded the 5 T cell receptor beta chains listed below, sequenced in a study of CD8+ T cells in alopecia areata. Investigators isolated RNA and reverse transcribed it into cDNA to act as the sequencing template. This table comes from immunoSEQ multiplex PCR, and its TCRdb copy is limited to in-frame clones, with some not included. This sample carries 120,000 or so clones, over 55% of them seen once, and the ten largest clones take around 5.4%. Described treatment: oral pan-JAK inhibitor, 5-10 mg twice daily. Sample: CD4+ T cells sorted from blood, taken at week 4, from a patient treated with tofacitinib. These receptors all stem from a human donor with alopecia areata.

V gene TRBV18 combines with J gene TRBJ1-1; D call uncertain. The CDR3 is 13 amino acids. The ends were cut back, 5 bases at V and 0 bases at J, with 7 bases in the middle. Germline loops: CDR1 KGHSH, CDR2 LQKENI. The CDR3, as DNA: TGTGCCAGCTCATCCAGGATGAACACTGAAGCTTTCTTT. This gives the protein CASSSRMNTEAFF.

The chain has TRBV4-2 and TRBJ2-1, with 11 bases matching TRBD2. The CDR3 has 17 residues. V lost 3 bases, J lost 7 bases, and 11 bases stayed unmatched. The germline V gene encodes CDR1 LGHNA and CDR2 YNFKEQ. The CDR3 here is CASSQAGLASGGNEQFF. The CDR3 DNA follows: TGTGCCAGCAGCCAGGCAGGATTAGCTAGCGGGGGGAATGAGCAGTTCTTC.

The chain carries TRBV27 and TRBJ1-1; D is possibly TRBD1 (6 bases). Germline CDR1 is MNHEY and CDR2 is SMNVEV (reference sequence). The CDR3 loop spans 14 amino acids. V was pared by 6 bases and J by 4 bases, with 15 bases between. Here the CDR3 DNA reads TGTGCCAGCAGCTTCAACAGGGAGCTCACTGAAGCTTTCTTT. It specifies CASSFNRELTEAFF.

The V call is TRBV20-1, the J call TRBJ2-7, with TRBD1 matching over 7 bases. This CDR3 spans 11 amino acids. J gave up 6 bases and V 6 bases, and 5 bases lay outside the gene matches. Looked up from germline, CDR1 is DFQATT and CDR2 is SNEGSKA (reference sequence). CDR3 nucleotides: TGCAGTGCCCAGACAGGGTTCGAGCAGTACTTC. Amino acid sequence: CSAQTGFEQYF.

V and J are TRBV28 and TRBJ2-7; D ambiguous. This CDR3 is 13 amino acids long. V was pared by 7 bases and J by 3 bases, with 13 bases between. CDR1 is MDHEN, CDR2 SYDVKM, per germline. This CDR3 is CASTLSGRYEQYF. The DNA for the CDR3 is TGTGCCAGCACACTCTCGGGTCGCTACGAGCAGTACTTC.